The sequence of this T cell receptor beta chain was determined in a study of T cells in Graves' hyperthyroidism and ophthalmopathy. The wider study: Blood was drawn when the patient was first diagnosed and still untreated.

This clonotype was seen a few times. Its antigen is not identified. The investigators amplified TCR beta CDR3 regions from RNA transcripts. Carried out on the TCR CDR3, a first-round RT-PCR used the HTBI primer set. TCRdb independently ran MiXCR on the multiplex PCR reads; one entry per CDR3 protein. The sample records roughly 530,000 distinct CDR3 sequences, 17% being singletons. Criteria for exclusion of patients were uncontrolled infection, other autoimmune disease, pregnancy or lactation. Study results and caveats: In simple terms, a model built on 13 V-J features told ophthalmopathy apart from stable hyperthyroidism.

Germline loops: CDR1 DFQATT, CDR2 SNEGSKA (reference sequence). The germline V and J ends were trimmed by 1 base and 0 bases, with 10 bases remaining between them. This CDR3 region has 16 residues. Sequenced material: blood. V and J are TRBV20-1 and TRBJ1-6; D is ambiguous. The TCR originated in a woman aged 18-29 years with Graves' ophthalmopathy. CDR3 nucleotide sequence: TGCAGTGCTAGAGGGACTGCTAGCTCCTATAATTCACCCCTCCACTTT. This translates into CSARGTASSYNSPLHF.